The T cell receptor (beta chain) described here comes from a study of T cell responses to AZD1222 COVID-19 vaccine. Assay: immunoSEQ multiplex PCR; the TCRdb copy retains only in-frame clones and omits some. The repertoire consists of roughly 200,000 clones, with approximately 93% occurring once and the leading ten covering about 3.5%. As regards this clone: Its antigen is undetermined.

Study conclusions and caveats: Reportedly, close to half of spike-specific TCRs are directed against unmutated variant regions.

V was trimmed by 4 bases and J by 7 bases, leaving 15 bases between them. Germline V lookup: CDR1 LNHDA, CDR2 SQIVND (reference sequence). CDR3 length equals 14 residues. The V call is TRBV19, the J call TRBJ2-3, with D possibly being TRBD2 (5 bases). This sample comprised peripheral blood, obtained 28 days after the second AZD1222 dose. This clonotype originated in an adult who received the AZD1222 COVID-19 vaccine. CDR3 loop: CASSKGRDFYTQYF. CDR3 sequence (DNA): TGTGCCAGTAGTAAAGGACGGGATTTCTATACGCAGTATTTT.